This T cell receptor beta chain came from a study of control samples from healthy donors and cancer patients. Here immunoSEQ multiplex PCR was the method, and the copy in TCRdb shows in-frame clones only, minus some. The sample lists 50,000 to 65,000 clones, more than 85% occurring once. The count of this clone is one. Material: PBMCs. The sequence came from a man aged 30 to 45 with colorectal cancer.

Written as DNA, the CDR3 is TGTGCCAGCAGCTTCTTCGTACAGGGCTCAGATACGCAGTATTTT. Translation gives CASSFFVQGSDTQYF. The chain recombines TRBV5-5 with TRBJ2-3; tentatively, D is TRBD1 (6 bases). V lost 2 bases and J 4 bases, leaving 14 bases between the germline ends. The germline V gene has CDR1 SGHKS and CDR2 YYEKEE (reference sequence). The CDR3 contains 15 residues.